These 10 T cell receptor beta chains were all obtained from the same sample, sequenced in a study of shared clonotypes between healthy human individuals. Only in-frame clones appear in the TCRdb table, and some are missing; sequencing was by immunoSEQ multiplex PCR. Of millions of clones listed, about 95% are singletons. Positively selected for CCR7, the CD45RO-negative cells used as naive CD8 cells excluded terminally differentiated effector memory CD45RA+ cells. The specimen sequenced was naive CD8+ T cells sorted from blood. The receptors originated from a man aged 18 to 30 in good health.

CDR3 sequence: CASSPESNEQFF. CDR3 coding DNA: TGTGCCAGCAGCCCTGAGAGCAATGAGCAGTTCTTC. The chain uses TRBV7-6 and TRBJ2-1; unclear D gene. V shed 5 bases and J shed 6 bases, with 8 bases lying between them. The CDR3 consists of 12 residues. Germline V CDR1 and CDR2: SGHVS, FNYEAQ.

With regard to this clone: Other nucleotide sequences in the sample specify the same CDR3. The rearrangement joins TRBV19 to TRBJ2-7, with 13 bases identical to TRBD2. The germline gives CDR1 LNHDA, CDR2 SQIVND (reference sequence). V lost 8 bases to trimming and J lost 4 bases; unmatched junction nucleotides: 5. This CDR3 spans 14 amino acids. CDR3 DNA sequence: TGTGCCAGTTCGCCGGGACTAGCGGGGTACGAGCAGTACTTC. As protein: CASSPGLAGYEQYF.

CDR3 DNA: TGTGCCAGCAGCCTCAGTGGTCTAGCGGGCGACTCCTACAATGAGCAGTTCTTC. It encodes CASSLSGLAGDSYNEQFF. The genes are TRBV9 and TRBJ2-1, with TRBD2 matching 8 bases. Germline V CDR1 and CDR2: SGDLS, YYNGEE. V was pared by 4 bases and J by 0 bases, with 12 bases of the junction left unmatched. The CDR3 spans 18 residues.

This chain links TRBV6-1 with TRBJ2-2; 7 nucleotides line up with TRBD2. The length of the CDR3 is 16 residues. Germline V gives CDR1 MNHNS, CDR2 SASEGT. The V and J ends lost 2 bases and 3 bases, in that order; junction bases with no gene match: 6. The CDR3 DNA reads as TGTGCCAGCAGTGAAAGCGGGGACCGGGACACCGGGGAGCTGTTTTTT. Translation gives CASSESGDRDTGELFF.

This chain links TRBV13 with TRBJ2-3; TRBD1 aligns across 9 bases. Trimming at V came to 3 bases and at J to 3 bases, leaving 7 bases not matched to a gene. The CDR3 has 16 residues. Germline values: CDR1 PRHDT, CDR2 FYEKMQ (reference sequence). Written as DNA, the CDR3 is TGTGCCAGCAGCTTCCAGACAGGGGGGTCGACAGATACGCAGTATTTT. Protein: CASSFQTGGSTDTQYF. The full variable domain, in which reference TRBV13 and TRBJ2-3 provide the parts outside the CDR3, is AAGVIQSPRHLIKEKRETATLKCYPIPRHDTVYWYQQGPGQDPQFLISFYEKMQSDKGSIPDRFSAQQFSDYHSELNMSSLELGDSALYFCASSFQTGGSTDTQYFGPGTRLTVL.

DNA of the CDR3: TGTGCCAGCAGCTTAGATCCGGCCCACGAGCAGTACTTC. Its translation is CASSLDPAHEQYF. V is TRBV7-9 and J is TRBJ2-7; D not resolved. Germline CDR1 SEHNR, CDR2 FQNEAQ (reference sequence). This CDR3 has 13 residues. The V end was cut by 1 base, the J end by 5 bases, with 9 bases between.

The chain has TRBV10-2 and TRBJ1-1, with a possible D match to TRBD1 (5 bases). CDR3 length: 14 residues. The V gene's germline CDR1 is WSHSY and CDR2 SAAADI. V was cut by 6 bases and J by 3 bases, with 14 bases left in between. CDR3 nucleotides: TGCGCCAGCAGCCCTGTGGGGGGAGACACTGAAGCTTTCTTT. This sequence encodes CASSPVGGDTEAFF.

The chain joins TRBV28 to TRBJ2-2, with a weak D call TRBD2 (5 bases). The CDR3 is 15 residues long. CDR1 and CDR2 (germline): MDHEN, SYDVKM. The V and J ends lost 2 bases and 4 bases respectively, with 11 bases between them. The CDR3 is CASSLRGLGTGELFF. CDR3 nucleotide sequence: TGTGCCAGCAGTTTAAGAGGGCTCGGCACCGGGGAGCTGTTTTTT.

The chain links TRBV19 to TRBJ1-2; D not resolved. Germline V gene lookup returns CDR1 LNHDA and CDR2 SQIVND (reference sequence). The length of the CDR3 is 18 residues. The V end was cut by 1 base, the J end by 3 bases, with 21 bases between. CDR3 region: CASSIVLTEAEEDYGYTF. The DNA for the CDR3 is TGTGCCAGTAGTATAGTACTCACGGAGGCGGAGGAGGACTATGGCTACACCTTC.

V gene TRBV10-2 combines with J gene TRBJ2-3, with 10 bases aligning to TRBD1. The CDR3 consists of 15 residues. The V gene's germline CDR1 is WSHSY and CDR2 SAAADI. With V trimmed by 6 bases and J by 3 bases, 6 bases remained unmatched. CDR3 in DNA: TGCGCCAGCAGCCCTGACAGGGGGCTTACAGATACGCAGTATTTT. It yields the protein CASSPDRGLTDTQYF.